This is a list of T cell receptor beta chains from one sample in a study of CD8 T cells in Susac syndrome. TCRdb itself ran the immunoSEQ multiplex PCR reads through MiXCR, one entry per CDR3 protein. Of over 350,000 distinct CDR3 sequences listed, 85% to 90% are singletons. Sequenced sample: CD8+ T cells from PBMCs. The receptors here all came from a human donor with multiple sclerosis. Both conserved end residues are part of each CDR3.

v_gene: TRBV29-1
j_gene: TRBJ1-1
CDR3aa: CSVGDSLENTEAFF

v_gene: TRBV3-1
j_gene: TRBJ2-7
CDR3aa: CASSQGGAYEQYF

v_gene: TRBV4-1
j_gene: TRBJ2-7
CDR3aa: CASSVAGTDYEQYF

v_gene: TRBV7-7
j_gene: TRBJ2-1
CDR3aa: CASSPSMTSGTYNEQFF

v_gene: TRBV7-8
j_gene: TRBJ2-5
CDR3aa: CASLPGQGRETQYF

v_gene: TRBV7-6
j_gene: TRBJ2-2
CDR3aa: CASRSRQGSNTGELFF

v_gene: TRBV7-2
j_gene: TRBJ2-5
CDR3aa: CASSHVGQKETQYF

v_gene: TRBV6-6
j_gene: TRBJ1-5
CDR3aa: CASSPWDRHIPQPQHF

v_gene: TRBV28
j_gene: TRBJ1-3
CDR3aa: CASKRPFSGNTIYF

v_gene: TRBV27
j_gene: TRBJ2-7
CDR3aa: CASSLLRRQGFLDEQYF

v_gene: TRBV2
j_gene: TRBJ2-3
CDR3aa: CASVGQDEDTQYF

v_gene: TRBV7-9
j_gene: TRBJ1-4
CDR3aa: CASSPTGTDSNEKLFF

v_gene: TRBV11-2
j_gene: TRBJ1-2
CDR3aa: CASSLGRQGINYGYTF

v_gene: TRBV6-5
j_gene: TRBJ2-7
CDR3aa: CASSYGEGTSRRYF

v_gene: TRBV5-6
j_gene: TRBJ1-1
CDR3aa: CASSLAGPGSGAFEAFF

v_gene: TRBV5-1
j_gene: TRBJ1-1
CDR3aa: CASSPGSEETEAFF

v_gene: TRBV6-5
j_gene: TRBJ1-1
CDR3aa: CASAAGISSEAFF

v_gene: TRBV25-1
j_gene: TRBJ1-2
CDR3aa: CASSEFWGNYGYTF

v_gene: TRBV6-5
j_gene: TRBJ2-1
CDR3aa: CASSPSGTNKGGFF

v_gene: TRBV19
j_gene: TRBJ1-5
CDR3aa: CASTLGSGQPQHF

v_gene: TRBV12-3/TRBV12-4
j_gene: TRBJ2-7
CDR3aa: CASSSSPGGEQYF

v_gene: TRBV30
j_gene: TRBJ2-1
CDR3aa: CAWSVTSGPIQQFF

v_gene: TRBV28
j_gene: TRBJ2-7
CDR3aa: CASSPYTSGRDEQYF

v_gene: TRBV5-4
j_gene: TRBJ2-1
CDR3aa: CASTDYGLAGYYNEQFF

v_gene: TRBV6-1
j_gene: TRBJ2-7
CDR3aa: CASSEETGVAFEQYF

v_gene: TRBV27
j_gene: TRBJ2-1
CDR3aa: CASSPHPGQHNEQFF

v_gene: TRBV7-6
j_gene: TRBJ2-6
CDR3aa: CASSLVGTGGSGANVLTF

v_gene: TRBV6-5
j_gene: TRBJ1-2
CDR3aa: CASSFTGDAYGYTF

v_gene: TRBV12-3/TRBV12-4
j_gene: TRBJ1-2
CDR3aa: CASSPTTDYGYTF

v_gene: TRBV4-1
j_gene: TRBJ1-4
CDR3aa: CASSQGGTANEKLFF

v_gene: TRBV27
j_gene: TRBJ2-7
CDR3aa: CASSLSIQGLHYEQYF

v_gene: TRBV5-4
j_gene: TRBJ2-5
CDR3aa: CASSFQGFLQETQYF

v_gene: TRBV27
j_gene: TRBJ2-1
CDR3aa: CASSPLGTGENEQFF

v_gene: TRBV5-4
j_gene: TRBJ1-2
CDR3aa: CASSNRRDRDLYGYTF

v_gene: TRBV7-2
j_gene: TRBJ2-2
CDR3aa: CASSRRDFNTGELFF

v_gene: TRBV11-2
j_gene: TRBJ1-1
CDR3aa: CASSFGAENTEAFF

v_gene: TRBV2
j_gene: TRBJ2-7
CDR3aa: CASSAAGGAVDEQYF

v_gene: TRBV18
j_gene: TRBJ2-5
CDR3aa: CASSPVDRDGQETQYF

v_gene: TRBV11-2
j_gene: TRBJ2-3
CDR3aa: CASSQGGGYTQYF

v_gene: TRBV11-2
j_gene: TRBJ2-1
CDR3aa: CASAWGFNEQFF

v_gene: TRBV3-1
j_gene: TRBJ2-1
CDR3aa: CASSPILDNEQFF

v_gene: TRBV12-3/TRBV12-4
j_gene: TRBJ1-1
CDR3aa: CASGGFMNTEAFF

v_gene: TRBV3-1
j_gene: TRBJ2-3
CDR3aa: CASSQPGTDQFWTDTQYF

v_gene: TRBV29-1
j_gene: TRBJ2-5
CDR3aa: CSVEDLRVGSRETQYF

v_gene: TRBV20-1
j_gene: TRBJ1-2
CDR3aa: CSARGSFNYGYTF

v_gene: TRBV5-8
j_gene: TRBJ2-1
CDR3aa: CASAREFGYNEQFF

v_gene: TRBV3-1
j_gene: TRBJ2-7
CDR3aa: CASSQDPSIPAWEQYF

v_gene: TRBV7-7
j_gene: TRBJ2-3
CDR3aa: CASSLSGAGTDTQYF

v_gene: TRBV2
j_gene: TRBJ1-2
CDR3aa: CASSESLPGAYGYTF

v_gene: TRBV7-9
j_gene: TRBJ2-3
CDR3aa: CASSFPGTSTDTQYF

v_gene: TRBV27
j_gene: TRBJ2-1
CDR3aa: CASSFGSASSYNEQFF

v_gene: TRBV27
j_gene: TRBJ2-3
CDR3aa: CASSSYSRGEANF

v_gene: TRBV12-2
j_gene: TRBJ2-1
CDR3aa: CASRLVETSGAPGEQFF

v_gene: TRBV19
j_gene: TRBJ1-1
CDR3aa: CASSAGQPEAFF

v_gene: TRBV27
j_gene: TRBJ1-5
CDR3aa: CASSRWGNQPQHF

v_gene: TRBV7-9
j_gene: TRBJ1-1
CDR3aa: CASRNPMNTEAFF

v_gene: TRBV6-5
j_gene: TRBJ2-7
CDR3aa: CASSYGRGSAYEQYF

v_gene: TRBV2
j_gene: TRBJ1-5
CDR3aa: CASIESSNQPQHF

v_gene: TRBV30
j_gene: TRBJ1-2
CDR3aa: CAWSGGPGQGFGYTF

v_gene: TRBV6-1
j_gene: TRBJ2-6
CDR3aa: CASTWLSSGANVLTF